A selection of T cell receptor beta chains follows, all from one sample in a study of control samples from healthy donors and cancer patients. Sequenced by immunoSEQ multiplex PCR; TCRdb stores in-frame clones only, minus some. This sample has about 69,000 clones, with about 90% found just once. Sequences were obtained from PBMCs. These receptors were obtained from a man aged 55 to 70 with lung cancer. The CDR3 runs from the conserved cysteine through the conserved F or W. The order of the fields is clone size, V gene, D gene, J gene, CDR3 protein, CDR3 DNA. A D gene is named only where the DNA matches it firmly. Not all rows give a size; the values are once, few, many and, for expanded clones, a class.

.	TRBV2	TRBD1	TRBJ1-1	CASKSQGGYNTEAFF	TGTGCCAGCAAGTCACAGGGGGGCTACAACACTGAAGCTTTCTTT
once	TRBV7-9	.	TRBJ1-2	CASSLASGESGYTF	TGTGCCAGCAGCTTAGCCTCAGGGGAGAGTGGCTACACCTTC
.	TRBV5-1	.	TRBJ1-1	CASSLGSANTEAFF	TGCGCCAGCAGCTTGGGGTCAGCGAACACTGAAGCTTTCTTT
.	TRBV7-2	TRBD2	TRBJ2-2	CASSLVAGGLSGELFF	TGTGCCAGCAGCTTAGTAGCGGGGGGGCTCAGCGGGGAGCTGTTTTTT
.	TRBV18	.	TRBJ2-2	CASSPSIRGITGELFF	TGTGCCAGCTCACCCTCAATTAGGGGAATCACCGGGGAGCTGTTTTTT
.	TRBV6-1	.	TRBJ1-2	CASSETRIYGYTF	TGTGCCAGCAGTGAAACGAGAATCTATGGCTACACCTTC
.	TRBV7-2	.	TRBJ2-1	CASSLDKGPEQFF	TGTGCCAGCAGCTTAGATAAGGGCCCCGAGCAGTTCTTC
once	TRBV3-1/TRBV3-2	.	TRBJ1-1	CASSQLGGSEAFF	TGTGCCAGCAGCCAACTGGGGGGATCAGAAGCTTTCTTT
.	TRBV29-1	.	TRBJ1-2	CSVEAQGPGYTF	TGCAGCGTTGAAGCCCAAGGGCCTGGCTACACCTTC
.	TRBV5-1	.	TRBJ1-1	CASSFNRNTEAFF	TGCGCCAGCAGCTTCAACAGGAACACTGAAGCTTTCTTT
.	TRBV25-1	.	TRBJ2-1	CARRQEPISVNEQFF	TGTGCCAGACGGCAGGAGCCCATCTCGGTCAATGAGCAGTTCTTC
.	TRBV6-1	.	TRBJ1-5	CASSDGGGGSNQPQHF	TGTGCCAGCAGTGATGGGGGTGGTGGCAGCAATCAGCCCCAGCATTTT
medium-sized	TRBV15	TRBD2	TRBJ2-1	CATAERGGYNEQFF	TGTGCCACCGCAGAGCGGGGGGGTTACAATGAGCAGTTCTTC
.	TRBV7-9	.	TRBJ1-5	CASSLTGNQPQHF	TGTGCCAGCAGCCTTACAGGCAATCAGCCCCAGCATTTT
.	TRBV6-5	TRBD1	TRBJ1-2	CASRLTGVDGYTF	TGTGCCAGCAGACTAACAGGGGTGGATGGCTACACCTTC
.	TRBV10-1	.	TRBJ2-3	CASRNHGADTQYF	TGCGCCAGCAGGAACCACGGTGCAGATACGCAGTATTTT
.	TRBV2	.	TRBJ2-3	CASSAEGGSSTDTQYF	TGTGCCAGCAGTGCGGAGGGGGGCTCTAGCACAGATACGCAGTATTTT
.	TRBV2	.	TRBJ1-6	CASKSTGGRENSPLHF	TGTGCCAGCAAATCGACAGGTGGCCGAGAAAATTCACCCCTCCACTTT
.	TRBV5-1	TRBD1	TRBJ1-1	CASSLAAGGTEAFF	TGCGCCAGCAGCTTGGCCGCAGGGGGCACTGAAGCTTTCTTT
.	TRBV18	.	TRBJ2-2	CASSLPGELFF	TGTGCCAGCTCACTCCCCGGGGAGCTGTTTTTT
.	TRBV9	.	TRBJ2-3	CASSAFSSTDTQYF	TGTGCCAGCAGCGCCTTTTCTAGCACAGATACGCAGTATTTT
.	TRBV5-5	TRBD1	TRBJ1-1	CASSLLGQGDTEAFF	TGTGCCAGCAGCCTGTTGGGACAGGGGGACACTGAAGCTTTCTTT
.	TRBV5-1	.	TRBJ2-3	CASSRGQGPKDTQYF	TGCGCCAGCAGCCGCGGACAAGGCCCCAAGGATACGCAGTATTTT
.	TRBV24-1	.	TRBJ2-5	CATSDSLGETQYF	TGTGCCACCAGTGATTCGCTTGGGGAGACCCAGTACTTC
.	TRBV12-5	TRBD1	TRBJ1-1	CASGHDRGPSEAFF	TGTGCTAGTGGCCACGACAGGGGGCCTAGTGAAGCTTTCTTT
few	TRBV7-9	.	TRBJ1-2	CASSLTTGGGDFNGYTF	TGTGCCAGCAGCCTTACCACCGGTGGGGGGGACTTTAATGGCTACACCTTC
.	TRBV4-1	TRBD1	TRBJ1-6	CASSLKTGGISPLHF	TGCGCCAGCAGCCTGAAGACAGGGGGCATTTCACCCCTCCACTTT
.	TRBV7-3	.	TRBJ2-3	CASSPAGVFTDTQYF	TGTGCCAGCAGCCCGGCAGGGGTATTCACAGATACGCAGTATTTT
.	TRBV18	.	TRBJ1-6	CASSPMAGWDSPLHF	TGTGCCAGCTCACCAATGGCAGGGTGGGATTCACCCCTCCACTTT
.	TRBV6-5	.	TRBJ1-3	CASSYQRATGNTIYF	TGTGCCAGCAGTTACCAAAGGGCCACGGGAAACACCATATATTTT
.	TRBV6-5	.	TRBJ1-2	CASAKDSNYGYTF	TGTGCCAGCGCTAAGGACAGTAACTATGGCTACACCTTC
.	TRBV6-6	TRBD1	TRBJ2-7	CASSPRDSYEQYF	TGTGCCAGCAGTCCTCGGGACAGCTACGAGCAGTACTTC
.	TRBV5-1	.	TRBJ1-3	CASRGLNTIYF	TGCGCCAGCAGAGGGTTGAACACCATATATTTT